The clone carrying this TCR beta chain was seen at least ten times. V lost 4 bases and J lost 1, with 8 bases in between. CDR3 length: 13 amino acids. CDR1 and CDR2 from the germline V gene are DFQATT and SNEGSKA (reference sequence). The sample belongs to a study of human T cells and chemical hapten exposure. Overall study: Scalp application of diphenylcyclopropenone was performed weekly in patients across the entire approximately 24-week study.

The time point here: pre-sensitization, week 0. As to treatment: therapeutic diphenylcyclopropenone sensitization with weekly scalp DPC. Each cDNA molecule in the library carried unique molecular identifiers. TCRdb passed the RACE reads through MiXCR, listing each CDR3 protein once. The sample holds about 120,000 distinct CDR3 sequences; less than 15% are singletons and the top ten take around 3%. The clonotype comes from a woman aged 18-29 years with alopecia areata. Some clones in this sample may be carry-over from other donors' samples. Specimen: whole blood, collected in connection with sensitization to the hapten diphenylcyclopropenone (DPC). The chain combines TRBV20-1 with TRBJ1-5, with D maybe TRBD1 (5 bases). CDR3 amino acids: CSANRDSNQPQHF. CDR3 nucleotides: TGCAGTGCTAACCGGGACAGCAATCAGCCCCAGCATTTT.